This passage covers 27 T cell receptor beta chains from one sample sequenced in a study of T cell responses to AZD1222 COVID-19 vaccine. Clones were read by immunoSEQ multiplex PCR, and TCRdb kept only the in-frame ones, dropping some. The sample includes 120,000 or so clones, about 89% seen only once; the top ten take 5% to 6.5%. The source material was peripheral blood, sampled on day 0 of AZD1222 vaccination. The receptors were gathered from an adult in good health.

V usage is TRBV30 and J usage is TRBJ2-2; D is unclear. Germline CDR1 and CDR2: GTSNPN and SVGIG (reference sequence). This CDR3 is built from 11 residues. V shed 0 bases and J shed 5 bases, with 1 base lying between them. CDR3 residues: CAWSVTGELFF. In DNA form, the CDR3 reads TGTGCCTGGAGTGTAACCGGGGAGCTGTTTTTT.

This chain joins TRBV29-1 and TRBJ2-3; no clear D gene. There are 13 residues in the CDR3. The V and J ends lost 6 bases and 3 bases respectively, with 13 bases between them. Germline V gene lookup returns CDR1 SQVTM and CDR2 ANQGSEA. CDR3 amino acids: CSVVLGITDTQYF. CDR3 nucleotides: TGCAGCGTCGTTTTGGGTATTACAGATACGCAGTATTTT.

The chain couples TRBV11-2 to TRBJ2-7; unclear D gene. This CDR3 spans 17 amino acids. V dropped 5 bases and J dropped 2 bases, with 22 bases sitting between them. CDR1 and CDR2 (germline): SGHAT, FQNNGV. CDR3 region: CASSPRPRAEKPYEQYF. As DNA, the CDR3 is TGTGCCAGCAGCCCACGCCCTAGGGCAGAAAAACCCTACGAGCAGTACTTC.

There are a few counts of this clone. The rearrangement links TRBV6-5 to TRBJ2-2; D is unclear. The V gene lost 4 bases and the J gene lost 6 bases, with 6 bases spanning the gap. The CDR3 extends over 12 amino acids. Germline lookup yields CDR1 MNHEY and CDR2 SVGAGI. As DNA, the CDR3 is TGTGCCAGCAGTTCCCCGCCCGGGGAGCTGTTTTTT. Amino acids: CASSSPPGELFF.

The J gene is TRBJ2-5, the V gene TRBV5-1; 7 nucleotides agree with TRBD1. Per germline, CDR1 SGHRS and CDR2 YFSETQ. Losses at the gene ends were 0 bases for V and 4 bases for J; bases not matched to a gene: 6. CDR3 size: 15 residues. The CDR3 DNA sequence: TGCGCCAGCAGCTTGGCTGGGGACAGAGGAGAGACCCAGTACTTC. Translation: CASSLAGDRGETQYF.

The chain is built from TRBV5-1 and TRBJ2-7; D is ambiguous. Deletions cut 0 bases from V and 3 bases from J, with 16 bases between. The V gene's germline CDR1 is SGHRS and CDR2 YFSETQ. The CDR3 is 16 amino acids. The CDR3 sequence is CASSLVVMGGYYEQYF. The CDR3 DNA reads as TGCGCCAGCAGCTTGGTCGTTATGGGCGGATACTACGAGCAGTACTTC.

The chain combines TRBV21-1 with TRBJ2-7. TRBV21-1 has pseudogene status. CDR3 size: 19 residues. The CDR3 nucleotides are TGTGCCAGCACCCCCCCTCGGGACGCCCAGGCCGTCGGGCACTACGAGCAGTACTTC. This translates into CASTPPRDAQAVGHYEQYF.

The rearrangement uses TRBV10-3 and TRBJ2-7; 9 bases fit TRBD1. The length of the CDR3 is 14 residues. V shed 8 bases, J shed 4 bases, and the junction held 9 bases outside the gene matches. Germline V gene sequence: CDR1 ENHRY, CDR2 SYGVKD. In nucleotides, the CDR3 is TGTGCCATCTCCGCCGGGACAGGGAATTACGAGCAGTACTTC. This gives the protein CAISAGTGNYEQYF.

This chain uses TRBV30 with TRBJ1-4, with D perhaps TRBD1 (6 bases). There are 13 residues in the CDR3. V gave up 4 bases and J gave up 6 bases, with 12 bases separating them. CDR1 and CDR2 (germline): GTSNPN, SVGIG (reference sequence). This chain's CDR3 is CAWMNRDYEKLFF. CDR3 coding DNA: TGTGCCTGGATGAACAGGGATTATGAAAAACTGTTTTTT.

The CDR3 loop reads CASSRDQNYGYTF. In nucleotides, the CDR3 is TGTGCCAGCAGCCGGGACCAAAACTATGGCTACACCTTC. The chain uses TRBV6-5 and TRBJ1-2; weak D call: TRBD1 (5 bases). CDR3 length: 13 amino acids. Trimming cost V 6 bases and J 2 bases, with 10 bases left between them. Germline values: CDR1 MNHEY, CDR2 SVGAGI.

This chain links TRBV19 with TRBJ1-6; TRBD1 might be the D (6 bases). With 4 bases removed from V and 11 bases from J, the gap between germline ends came to 15 bases. The CDR3 has 14 amino acids. In germline, CDR1 is LNHDA, CDR2 SQIVND (reference sequence). This chain's CDR3 is CASSTGTNATPLHF. The DNA of the CDR3 is TGTGCCAGTAGTACCGGGACAAATGCTACACCCCTCCACTTT.

The V gene is TRBV5-6, the J gene TRBJ2-7; the D is unclear. CDR1 is SGHDT and CDR2 is YYEEEE in the germline V gene. The CDR3 has 17 residues. Trimming took 4 bases from V and 3 from J, leaving 23 bases between them. CDR3 residues: CASSRRTLGFQHYEQYF. CDR3 bases: TGTGCCAGCAGCCGACGGACCCTGGGGTTTCAGCACTACGAGCAGTACTTC.

The V gene is TRBV6-1, the J gene TRBJ1-5, with D tentatively TRBD1 (6 bases). CDR1 and CDR2 from the germline V gene are MNHNS and SASEGT. V shed 3 bases and J shed 1 base, with 7 bases lying between them. The CDR3 contains 14 residues. The CDR3 loop reads CASSEQGSNQPQHF. The CDR3 bases are TGTGCCAGCAGTGAGCAGGGGAGCAATCAGCCCCAGCATTTT.

V gene TRBV11-3 combines with J gene TRBJ2-3; 11 nucleotides align to TRBD2. The V gene end was trimmed by 0 bases and the J gene end by 3 bases; junction bases not matched to a gene: 2. The CDR3 runs 16 residues. Germline assignment: CDR1 SGHNT and CDR2 YENEEA. The CDR3 DNA is TGTGCCAGCAGCTTAGATACTAGCGGGAGAACAGATACGCAGTATTTT. The encoded protein is CASSLDTSGRTDTQYF.

This chain links TRBV11-2 with TRBJ2-1; D remains unclear. CDR1 SGHAT and CDR2 FQNNGV come from the germline V gene. Trimming pared 7 bases from V and 9 bases from J, leaving 16 bases between. The CDR3 runs 13 residues. DNA for the CDR3: TGTGCCAGCACCTCGTTTATGGATCCTGAGCAGTTCTTC. Its protein product is CASTSFMDPEQFF.

The rearrangement joins TRBV5-1 to TRBJ1-2, with 11 bases matching TRBD1. The germline CDR1 and CDR2 sequences are SGHRS and YFSETQ. The CDR3 is 14 amino acids. Trimming removed 3 bases from V and 6 bases from J; junction bases left unmatched: 4. The CDR3 loop is CASSWTGGGDGYTF. The CDR3, as DNA: TGCGCCAGCAGCTGGACAGGGGGCGGAGATGGCTACACCTTC.

This chain connects TRBV11-2 to TRBJ1-5; D perhaps matches TRBD1 (5 bases). CDR3 size: 14 residues. Germline CDR1 is SGHAT and CDR2 is FQNNGV. The ends were cut back, 5 bases at V and 0 bases at J, with 8 bases in the middle. CDR3 loop: CASSMGRSNQPQHF. CDR3 DNA sequence: TGTGCCAGCAGCATGGGGCGTAGCAATCAGCCCCAGCATTTT.

This chain links TRBV14 with TRBJ2-2; TRBD2 might be the D (7 bases). This CDR3 region has 18 residues. Germline-derived CDR1 and CDR2 are SGHDN and FVKESK. V shed 4 bases and J shed 4 bases, with 22 bases lying between them. CDR3: CASSLLLGGGIGTGELFF. The DNA for the CDR3 is TGTGCCAGCAGCCTACTCCTAGGGGGGGGCATTGGCACCGGGGAGCTGTTTTTT.

In this sample, this clone turned up once. The chain is built from TRBV5-6 and TRBJ2-6, with 9 bases lining up with TRBD2. The CDR3 covers 18 residues. The V segment lost 4 bases and the J segment 0 bases; nucleotides outside the gene matches: 8. Germline V gene lookup returns CDR1 SGHDT and CDR2 YYEEEE. CDR3 nucleotide sequence: TGTGCCAGCAGCCGGAGGACTAGCGTCCTCTCTGGGGCCAACGTCCTGACTTTC. The encoded protein is CASSRRTSVLSGANVLTF.

This clone was detected a few times. The chain couples TRBV5-1 to TRBJ2-5; D might be TRBD1 (5 bases). The V gene lost 0 bases and the J gene lost 5 bases, with 11 bases spanning the gap. Germline assignment: CDR1 SGHRS and CDR2 YFSETQ. This CDR3 has 14 amino acids. CDR3 amino acids: CASSLGGASETQYF. In DNA form, the CDR3 reads TGCGCCAGCAGCTTGGGGGGCGCGTCGGAGACCCAGTACTTC.

This chain joins TRBV12-5 and TRBJ2-7; D gene unclear. CDR3 length: 12 amino acids. The germline CDR1 and CDR2 sequences are LGHNT and FRNRAP. The V gene lost 7 bases and the J gene lost 0 bases, with 7 bases spanning the gap. This CDR3 reads CASDHSSYEQYF. DNA of the CDR3: TGTGCTAGTGACCACAGCTCCTACGAGCAGTACTTC.

The chain couples TRBV27 to TRBJ1-6; TRBD1 aligns across 7 bases. There are 18 residues in the CDR3. Per the germline V gene, CDR1 is MNHEY and CDR2 is SMNVEV (reference sequence). Trimming removed 1 base from V and 0 bases from J; junction bases left unmatched: 6. The CDR3 sequence: CASSLFDRASSYNSPLHF. Written as DNA, the CDR3 is TGTGCCAGCAGTTTATTTGACAGGGCGAGCTCCTATAATTCACCCCTCCACTTT.

The chain recombines TRBV29-1 with TRBJ1-1, with a possible D match to TRBD1 (5 bases). There are 11 residues in the CDR3. Germline CDR1 and CDR2: SQVTM and ANQGSEA. Trimming removed 3 bases at V and 9 bases at J, with 11 bases between. The CDR3 here is CSVERDQKAFF. CDR3 nucleotide sequence: TGCAGCGTTGAGAGGGACCAAAAAGCTTTCTTT.

The genes are TRBV5-1 and TRBJ1-1; D is possibly TRBD1 (5 bases). The CDR3 is 13 residues long. The germline V and J ends were trimmed by 6 bases and 4 bases, with 13 bases remaining between them. The germline V gene encodes CDR1 SGHRS and CDR2 YFSETQ. CDR3 nucleotides: TGCGCCAGCACCATGGGAGGGGCCACTGAAGCTTTCTTT. Encoded protein: CASTMGGATEAFF.

This chain uses TRBV10-1 with TRBJ2-2; 11 positions agree with TRBD2. CDR1 and CDR2 from the germline V gene are WNHNN and SYGVQD (reference sequence). This CDR3 has 18 residues. Unmatched junction bases numbered 12, after V lost 4 bases and J lost 5 bases. The CDR3 sequence: CASSGVIAGGPGTGELFF. Written as DNA, the CDR3 is TGCGCCAGCAGTGGAGTAATAGCGGGAGGGCCGGGGACCGGGGAGCTGTTTTTT.

This chain connects TRBV6-2 or TRBV6-3 to TRBJ2-4; 7 bases agree with TRBD1. Germline V gene data show CDR1 as MNHEY and CDR2 as SVGEGT. The ends lost 5 bases at V and 2 bases at J; junction bases unmatched: 12. The CDR3 extends over 17 amino acids. CDR3 protein: CASSHLTGIESKNIQYF. The CDR3 nucleotides are TGTGCCAGCAGTCACCTGACAGGGATAGAATCCAAAAACATTCAGTACTTC.

The rearrangement uses TRBV27 and TRBJ1-4, with 10 bases that match TRBD1. The germline V gene has CDR1 MNHEY and CDR2 SMNVEV (reference sequence). The CDR3 totals 21 residues. Trimming took 5 bases from V and 6 from J; bases not matched to a gene: 24. The chain's CDR3 is CASSARIYLDGDRGRDEKLFF. The CDR3 coding sequence is TGTGCCAGCAGTGCCCGAATCTATCTTGATGGGGACAGGGGAAGGGATGAAAAACTGTTTTTT. Combining the CDR3 with reference TRBV27 and TRBJ1-4 gives the whole variable domain EAQVTQNPRYLITVTGKKLTVTCSQNMNHEYMSWYRQDPGLGLRQIYYSMNVEVTDKGDVPEGYKVSRKEKRNFPLILESPSPNQTSLYFCASSARIYLDGDRGRDEKLFFGSGTQLSVL.